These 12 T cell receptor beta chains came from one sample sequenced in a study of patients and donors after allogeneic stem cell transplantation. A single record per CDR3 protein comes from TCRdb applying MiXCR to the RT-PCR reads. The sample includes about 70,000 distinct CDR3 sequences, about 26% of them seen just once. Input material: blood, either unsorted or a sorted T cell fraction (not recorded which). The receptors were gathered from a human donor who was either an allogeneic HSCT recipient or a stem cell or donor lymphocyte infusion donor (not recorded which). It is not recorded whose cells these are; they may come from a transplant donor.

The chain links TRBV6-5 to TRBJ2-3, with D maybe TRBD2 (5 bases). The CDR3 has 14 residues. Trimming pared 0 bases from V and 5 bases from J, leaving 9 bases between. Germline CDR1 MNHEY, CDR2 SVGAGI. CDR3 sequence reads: CASSYSRAEDTQYF. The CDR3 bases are TGTGCCAGCAGTTACTCGCGGGCGGAAGATACGCAGTATTTT.

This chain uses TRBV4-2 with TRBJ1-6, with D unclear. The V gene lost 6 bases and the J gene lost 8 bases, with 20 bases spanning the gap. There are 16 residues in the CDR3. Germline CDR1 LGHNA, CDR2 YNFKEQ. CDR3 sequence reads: CASRPQLGLGDSPLHF. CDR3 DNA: TGTGCCAGCAGGCCTCAGTTGGGTCTCGGGGATTCACCCCTCCACTTT.

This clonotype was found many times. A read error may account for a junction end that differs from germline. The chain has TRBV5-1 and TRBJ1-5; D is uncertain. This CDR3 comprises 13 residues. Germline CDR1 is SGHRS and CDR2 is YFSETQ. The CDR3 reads CASSLDSNQPQHF. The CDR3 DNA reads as TGTGCCAGCAGCTTAGATAGCAATCAGCCCCAGCATTTT.

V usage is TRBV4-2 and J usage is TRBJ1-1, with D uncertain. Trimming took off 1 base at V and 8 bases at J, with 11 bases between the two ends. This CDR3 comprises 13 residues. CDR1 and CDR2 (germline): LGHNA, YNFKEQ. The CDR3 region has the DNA TGTGCCAGCAGCCAAGGATCGGGGAGGGAAGCTTTCTTT. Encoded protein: CASSQGSGREAFF.

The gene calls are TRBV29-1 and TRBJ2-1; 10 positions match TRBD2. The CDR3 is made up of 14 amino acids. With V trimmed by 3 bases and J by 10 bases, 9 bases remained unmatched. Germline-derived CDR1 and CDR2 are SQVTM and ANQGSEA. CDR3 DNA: TGCAGCGTTGAGAGCGGGAGGGCCGCCAGGGAGCAGTTCTTC. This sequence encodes CSVESGRAAREQFF.

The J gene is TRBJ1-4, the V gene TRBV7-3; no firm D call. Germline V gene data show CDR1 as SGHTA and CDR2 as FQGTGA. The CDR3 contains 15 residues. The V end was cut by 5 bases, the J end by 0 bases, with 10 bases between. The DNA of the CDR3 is TGTGCCAGCAGCCAGACACCCGCAACTAATGAAAAACTGTTTTTT. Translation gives CASSQTPATNEKLFF.

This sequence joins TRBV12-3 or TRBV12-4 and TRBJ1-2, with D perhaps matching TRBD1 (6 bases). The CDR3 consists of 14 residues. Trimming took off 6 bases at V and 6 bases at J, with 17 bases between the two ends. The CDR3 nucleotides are TGTGCCAGCAGAGGGACATGGGTTTATAATGGCTACACCTTC. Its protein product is CASRGTWVYNGYTF.

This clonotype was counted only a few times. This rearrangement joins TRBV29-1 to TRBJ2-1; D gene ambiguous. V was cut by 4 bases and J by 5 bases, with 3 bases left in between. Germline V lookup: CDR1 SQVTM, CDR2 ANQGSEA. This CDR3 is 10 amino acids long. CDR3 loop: CSVGDNEQFF. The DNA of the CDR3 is TGCAGCGTTGGTGACAATGAGCAGTTCTTC.

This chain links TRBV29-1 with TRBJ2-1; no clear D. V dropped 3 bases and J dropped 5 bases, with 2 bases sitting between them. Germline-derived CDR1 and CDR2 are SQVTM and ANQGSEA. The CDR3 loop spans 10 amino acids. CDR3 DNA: TGCAGCGTTGACGACAATGAGCAGTTCTTC. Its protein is CSVDDNEQFF.

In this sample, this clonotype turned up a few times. The CDR3 protein is CASRPTGWDEKLFF. CDR3 in DNA: TGTGCCAGCAGGCCGACAGGGTGGGATGAAAAACTGTTTTTT. This rearrangement joins TRBV12-3 or TRBV12-4 to TRBJ1-4; TRBD1 agrees at 7 bases. Germline trimming cut 6 bases from V and 6 bases from J; bases unmatched to any gene: 7. There are 14 residues in the CDR3.

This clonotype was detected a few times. The CDR3 DNA reads as TGTGCCAGCAGCTTAGTAACAACTAATGAAAAACTGTTTTTT. It is translated as CASSLVTTNEKLFF. The chain combines TRBV7-9 with TRBJ1-4, with unresolved D. V lost 1 base and J 0 bases, leaving 3 bases between the germline ends. The germline gives CDR1 SEHNR, CDR2 FQNEAQ (reference sequence). CDR3 length equals 14 residues.

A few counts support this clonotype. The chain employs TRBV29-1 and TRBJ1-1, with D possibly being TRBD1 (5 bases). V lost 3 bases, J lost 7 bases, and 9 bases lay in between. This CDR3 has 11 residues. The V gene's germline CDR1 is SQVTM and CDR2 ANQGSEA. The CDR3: CSVDRVGEAFF. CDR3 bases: TGCAGCGTTGACAGGGTGGGTGAAGCTTTCTTT.